A selection of T cell receptor beta chains follows, all from one sample in a study of radiotherapy plus CTLA-4 blockade in lung cancer. TCRdb's table, derived via immunoSEQ multiplex PCR, lists solely in-frame clones and lacks some. The data hold roughly 62,000 clones, with roughly 77% observed a single time. The sequences come from peripheral blood, collected from a patient treated with radiotherapy plus ipilimumab. These receptor sequences come from a human donor with non-small cell lung cancer who had a complete response to radiotherapy plus ipilimumab. CDR3s include the opening cysteine and the closing phenylalanine or tryptophan. The order of the fields is D gene, J gene, V gene, clone size, CDR3 DNA, CDR3 protein. A D gene is named only where the DNA matches it firmly. Size is stated for part of the rows, as once, few or many counts, or as a class when the clone is expanded.

.	TRBJ1-5	TRBV27	.	TGTGCCAGCAGTCCCAGGACGGACCTTAGCAATCAGCCCCAGCATTTT	CASSPRTDLSNQPQHF
.	TRBJ1-1	TRBV4-1	few	TGCGCCAGCAGCCATGTTCTCAGGAACAGGCGGAACACTGAAGCTTTCTTT	CASSHVLRNRRNTEAFF
.	TRBJ1-1	TRBV6-5	.	TGTGCCAGCAGTTATAACAGCCAAGCTTTCTTT	CASSYNSQAFF
.	TRBJ1-1	TRBV7-9	.	TGTGCCAGCAGCTTAGCGGGGGGCCCCACTGAAGCTTTCTTT	CASSLAGGPTEAFF
.	TRBJ1-4	TRBV2	.	TGTGCCAGCAGTAATTGGCGGAAGGCGGATGAAAAACTGTTTTTT	CASSNWRKADEKLFF
.	TRBJ2-3	TRBV19	.	TGTGCCAGTAGCCCCTCCGGGATCCTTTTTGGCCCAGATACGCAGTATTTT	CASSPSGILFGPDTQYF
TRBD1	TRBJ1-1	TRBV6-1	.	TGTGCCAGCAGTGAAAGGGCACTAGGGGGCAGGAACACTGAAGCTTTCTTT	CASSERALGGRNTEAFF
TRBD1	TRBJ2-3	TRBV5-1	.	TGCGCCAGCAGCTTGGGAGGGGGCAGAACAGATACGCAGTATTTT	CASSLGGGRTDTQYF
TRBD1	TRBJ1-4	TRBV19	.	TGTGCCAGTAGCAATACACAGGGGAGGATTGAAAAACTGTTTTTT	CASSNTQGRIEKLFF
.	TRBJ1-1	TRBV9	.	TGTGCCAGCAGCGCTCCTGGGGGCCGGAACACTGAAGCTTTCTTT	CASSAPGGRNTEAFF
TRBD1	TRBJ2-5	TRBV14	.	TGTGCCAGCAGCCATTTGGACAGGGCTCAAGAGACCCAGTACTTC	CASSHLDRAQETQYF
.	TRBJ2-2	TRBV6-5	.	TGTGCCAGCAGTTACGATAACACCGGGGAGCTGTTTTTT	CASSYDNTGELFF
TRBD1	TRBJ1-1	TRBV18	.	TGTGCCAGCTCAACAACAGGGGGCGACACTGAAGCTTTCTTT	CASSTTGGDTEAFF
.	TRBJ1-6	TRBV5-8	.	TGTGCCAGCAGCCGGGACCTAGGGTGGGGGGATTCACCCCTCCACTTT	CASSRDLGWGDSPLHF
TRBD2	TRBJ2-1	TRBV4-3	.	TGCGCCAGCAGCCGAACTAGCGGGGGAGCCTACAATGAGCAGTTCTTC	CASSRTSGGAYNEQFF
.	TRBJ1-3	TRBV14	.	TGTGCCAGCAGCCATCGATATGGAAACACCATATATTTT	CASSHRYGNTIYF
TRBD1	TRBJ1-2	TRBV29-1	.	TGCAGCGTTCCGACAGGGAACTATGGCTACACCTTC	CSVPTGNYGYTF
.	TRBJ1-3	TRBV7-8	.	TGTGCCAGCAGCTTGAGGGGCGGAAACACCATATATTTT	CASSLRGGNTIYF
.	TRBJ2-3	TRBV4-3	.	TGCGCCAGCAGTCGAGGGACCGACCGCACAGATACGCAGTATTTT	CASSRGTDRTDTQYF
.	TRBJ1-2	TRBV2	.	TGTGCCAGCACCCCGGAGGGAGAAGACTATGGCTACACCTTC	CASTPEGEDYGYTF
TRBD1	TRBJ1-2	TRBV7-2	.	TGTGCCAGCAGCTTAGCCCGGCAGGGGGCGAGGGGCTACACCTTC	CASSLARQGARGYTF
TRBD1	TRBJ2-5	TRBV15	once	TGTGCCACCAGCAGAGATGGGACAGGGGAAGAGACCCAGTACTTC	CATSRDGTGEETQYF
.	TRBJ1-6	TRBV7-8	.	TGTGCCAGCAGCGAGGTGAGGGCAGACTCACCCCTCCACTTT	CASSEVRADSPLHF
TRBD2	TRBJ2-1	TRBV19	.	TGTGCCAGTAGTGACCTAGCGGGAGTATGGGAGCAGTTCTTC	CASSDLAGVWEQFF
TRBD1	TRBJ2-3	TRBV6-1	.	TGTGCCAGCAGTGACCGGGACAGGGTAGGGAGGAGGACAGATACGCAGTATTTT	CASSDRDRVGRRTDTQYF
TRBD2	TRBJ2-6	TRBV4-3	.	TGCGCCAGCAGCCAAGACCGGGGGGCTGGGGCCAACGTCCTGACTTTC	CASSQDRGAGANVLTF
TRBD2	TRBJ2-3	TRBV7-9	once	TGTGCCAGCAGCTTGGCTAGCGGGAGTACTACAGATACGCAGTATTTT	CASSLASGSTTDTQYF
TRBD1	TRBJ2-3	TRBV2	.	TGTGCCAGCAGCCACAGCCGGGACAGCCTTACTACTAGCACAGATACGCAGTATTTT	CASSHSRDSLTTSTDTQYF
.	TRBJ1-1	TRBV7-7	.	TGTGCTAGCAGTCCGGGGCGAGGGACTGAAGCTTTCTTT	CASSPGRGTEAFF
.	TRBJ2-1	TRBV27	few	TGTGCCAGCAGTCACTCCAAAAATGAGCAGTTCTTC	CASSHSKNEQFF
.	TRBJ1-1	TRBV28	.	TGTGCCAGCAGTTTATGGGAGGTGTCTGGAGCTTTCTTT	CASSLWEVSGAFF
TRBD1	TRBJ1-2	TRBV6-6	.	TGTGCCAGCAGTTCACAGGGGGCGAACTATGGCTACACCTTC	CASSSQGANYGYTF
.	TRBJ1-6	TRBV18	.	TGTGCCAGCTCACCCCTGCCGGGACTGAATAATTCACCCCTCCACTTT	CASSPLPGLNNSPLHF
TRBD1	TRBJ1-1	TRBV7-2	.	TGTGCCAGCAGCTTGGGTCGTCAGGGGGCCGCTGAAGCTTTCTTT	CASSLGRQGAAEAFF
.	TRBJ2-5	TRBV7-7	.	TGTGCTAGCAGCGCCGGGACACAACAAGAGACCCAGTACTTC	CASSAGTQQETQYF
.	TRBJ2-2	TRBV7-2	few	TGTGCCAGCAGCTTCAGCGGAACGAACACCGGGGAGCTGTTTTTT	CASSFSGTNTGELFF
TRBD1	TRBJ1-1	TRBV4-1	.	TGCGCCAGCAGCCCAACGACAGGGGTTGGGAACACTGAAGCTTTCTTT	CASSPTTGVGNTEAFF
.	TRBJ1-5	TRBV28	few	TGTGCCAGCACAAGGGATGGTAGCAATCAGCCCCAGCATTTT	CASTRDGSNQPQHF
.	TRBJ1-2	TRBV19	.	TGTGCCAGTAGTAAACAGGACCGCTATGGCTACACCTTC	CASSKQDRYGYTF
.	TRBJ1-6	TRBV18	.	TGTGCCAGCTCACCAGCAGGCTCCTATAATTCACCCCTCCACTTT	CASSPAGSYNSPLHF
.	TRBJ1-3	TRBV29-1	few	TGCAGCGTTGGGGCTTCTGGAAACACCATATATTTT	CSVGASGNTIYF